Following are 21 T cell receptor beta chains from one sample sequenced in a study of OX40 agonist ivuxolimab in advanced cancers. Receptors were amplified or captured by the immunoSEQ multiplex PCR assay. This is the immuneACCESS table as TCRdb keeps it, with only in-frame sequences that have V and J called. A part of the clones is gone; compared with another copy, unresolved V genes explain less than half, and the rest is unexplained. This sample comprises approximately 73,000 clones, 86% of them detected only once. The ten most abundant clones make up 2.8% of the sample. The input for sequencing was CD4+ or CD8+ T cells sorted from blood, taken in a trial of the OX40 agonist ivuxolimab. These receptors were taken from an adult with an advanced solid tumor such as melanoma, head and neck, liver or kidney cancer.

CDR3 coding DNA: TGTGCCAGCAGTTGGGGGACAGGGGAGCACGGGGAGCTGTTTTTT. As protein: CASSWGTGEHGELFF. The chain combines TRBV28 with TRBJ2-2, with TRBD1 matching over 10 bases. The J segment lost 7 bases and the V segment lost 4 bases, leaving 6 bases of the junction unmatched. The V gene's germline CDR1 is MDHEN and CDR2 SYDVKM. The CDR3 spans 15 residues.

The gene calls are TRBV19 and TRBJ1-2, with D unresolved. This CDR3 is built from 12 residues. Germline CDR1 reads LNHDA; CDR2 reads SQIVND (reference sequence). V was shortened by 8 bases and J by 8 bases, with 15 bases between the two germline ends. The CDR3 region is CASSQPSPGYTF. The CDR3 DNA is TGTGCCAGTTCCCAACCCTCTCCGGGCTACACCTTC.

The J gene is TRBJ1-5, the V gene TRBV7-2; D is ambiguous. This CDR3 contains 12 residues. V lost 2 bases and J 7 bases, leaving 6 bases between the germline ends. In germline, CDR1 is SGHTA, CDR2 FQGNSA. The CDR3 spells CASSLREQPQHF. The CDR3 nucleotides read TGTGCCAGCAGCTTACGGGAGCAGCCCCAGCATTTT.

CDR3: CASSFERGSEQYF. For the CDR3, the DNA is TGCGCCAGCAGCTTCGAGAGGGGCTCCGAGCAGTACTTC. The rearrangement links TRBV5-1 to TRBJ2-7; the D gene could be TRBD1 or TRBD2 (5 bases each). V lost 2 bases and J 6 bases, leaving 12 bases between the germline ends. This CDR3 spans 13 amino acids. CDR1 SGHRS and CDR2 YFSETQ come from the germline V gene. Using reference TRBV5-1 and TRBJ2-7 for the parts outside the CDR3, the full variable domain is KAGVTQTPRYLIKTRGQQVTLSCSPISGHRSVSWYQQTPGQGLQFLFEYFSETQRNKGNFPGRFSGRQFSNSRSEMNVSTLELGDSALYLCASSFERGSEQYFGPGTRLTVT.

The chain links TRBV6-5 to TRBJ1-2; 10 bases fit TRBD1. Trimming removed 10 bases from V and 4 bases from J; junction bases left unmatched: 12. CDR1 and CDR2 from the germline V gene are MNHEY and SVGAGI. This CDR3 region has 15 residues. CDR3 in DNA: TGTGCCACTAAGAGGGGGACAGGGGATGCCTATGGCTACACCTTC. Translating it yields CATKRGTGDAYGYTF.

CDR3 DNA sequence: TGTGCCACCTTTATCGAGGGTGGCTACACCTTC. Protein: CATFIEGGYTF. The chain joins TRBV28 to TRBJ1-2; D remains unclear. CDR1 and CDR2 from the germline V gene are MDHEN and SYDVKM. The CDR3 consists of 11 residues. V lost 10 bases to trimming and J lost 7 bases, with 13 bases between them.

This clone was recorded a few times. The chain couples TRBV7-3 to TRBJ2-5; TRBD2 matches 7 bases. The CDR3 extends over 15 amino acids. Germline V lookup: CDR1 SGHTA, CDR2 FQGTGA. The J segment lost 3 bases and the V segment lost 1 base, leaving 5 bases of the junction unmatched. The CDR3 coding sequence is TGTGCCAGCAGCTTAAGGGGCCTAGCGGAAGAGACCCAGTACTTC. This sequence encodes CASSLRGLAEETQYF.

The chain links TRBV28 to TRBJ1-6; weak D call: TRBD1 (6 bases). V was shortened by 6 bases and J by 7 bases, with 13 bases between the two germline ends. CDR3 length: 14 amino acids. From germline, CDR1 is MDHEN and CDR2 SYDVKM. CDR3 coding DNA: TGTGCCAGCAGCCTTACTACAGGGAATTCACCCCTCCACTTT. Protein sequence: CASSLTTGNSPLHF.

This clone was observed once. The CDR3 spells CASSSLKQGNYGYTF. CDR3 nucleotide sequence: TGTGCCAGCAGCTCACTTAAACAGGGCAACTATGGCTACACCTTC. This sequence joins TRBV5-4 and TRBJ1-2; D might be TRBD1 (6 bases). Germline CDR1 and CDR2: SGHNT and YYREEE (reference sequence). V lost 3 bases to trimming and J lost 2 bases, with 14 bases between them. The CDR3 loop spans 15 amino acids.

The chain carries TRBV29-1 and TRBJ2-7; TRBD2 aligns across 9 bases. The V gene's germline CDR1 is SQVTM and CDR2 ANQGSEA. The CDR3 length is 15 residues. With 2 bases clipped from V and 0 bases from J, the junction kept 5 bases outside the gene matches. In nucleotides, the CDR3 is TGCAGCGTTGAATTGGAAGCGGGGGGCTCCTACGAGCAGTACTTC. Translation: CSVELEAGGSYEQYF.

The rearrangement uses TRBV6-5 and TRBJ1-1; tentative D call: TRBD1 (6 bases). The CDR3 has 14 amino acids. V gave up 0 bases and J gave up 4 bases, with 9 bases separating them. Per the germline V gene, CDR1 is MNHEY and CDR2 is SVGAGI. The CDR3 DNA is TGTGCCAGCAGTTACTCGGTCAGGGGCACTGAAGCTTTCTTT. Its translation is CASSYSVRGTEAFF.

V and J are TRBV5-1 and TRBJ1-5; TRBD1 aligns across 9 bases. The V gene's germline CDR1 is SGHRS and CDR2 YFSETQ. Unmatched junction bases numbered 11, after V lost 3 bases and J lost 1 base. The CDR3 is 18 amino acids. CDR3 DNA sequence: TGCGCCAGCAGCTCCCAACCGCAAGGGACAGGGAGCAATCAGCCCCAGCATTTT. This translates into CASSSQPQGTGSNQPQHF.

Turning to this clone: One end of the junction varies from germline; a read error may be responsible. This chain links TRBV7-2 with TRBJ2-3; D might be TRBD1 or TRBD2, each matching 5 bases. The CDR3 contains 11 residues. CDR1 is SGHTA, CDR2 FQGNSA, per germline. The CDR3 loop reads CASSHGASLHF. CDR3 bases: TGTGCCAGCAGCCACGGGGCCTCCTTACATTTT.

The chain employs TRBV20-1 and TRBJ1-2; 9 bases are shared with TRBD1. CDR1 and CDR2 (germline): DFQATT, SNEGSKA (reference sequence). CDR3 size: 11 residues. V gave up 6 bases and J gave up 10 bases; unmatched junction bases: 6. For the CDR3, the DNA is TGCAGTGCAAGGGACAGGGTATCCTACACCTTC. This codes for CSARDRVSYTF.

This chain uses TRBV6-1 with TRBJ2-5; D is possibly TRBD2 (6 bases). CDR1 and CDR2 from the germline V gene are MNHNS and SASEGT. The V and J ends lost 4 bases and 5 bases respectively, with 11 bases between them. The CDR3 contains 13 residues. CDR3: CASSGTIGETQYF. DNA of the CDR3: TGTGCCAGCAGTGGGACTATCGGGGAGACCCAGTACTTC.

V and J are TRBV30 and TRBJ1-4; D is undetermined. V was trimmed by 2 bases and J by 7 bases, leaving 14 bases between them. In germline, CDR1 is GTSNPN, CDR2 SVGIG (reference sequence). This CDR3 has 14 residues. This CDR3 reads CAWSQDFGGEKLFF. DNA of the CDR3: TGTGCCTGGAGTCAAGACTTCGGCGGTGAAAAACTGTTTTTT.

This chain connects TRBV5-4 to TRBJ2-5, with 7 nucleotides matching TRBD2. This CDR3 region has 15 residues. The V gene's germline CDR1 is SGHNT and CDR2 YYREEE (reference sequence). Trimming at V came to 1 base and at J to 0 bases, leaving 3 bases not matched to a gene. CDR3 nucleotides: TGTGCCAGCAGCTTGCAACGGGGGGACCAAGAGACCCAGTACTTC. Translated, it gives CASSLQRGDQETQYF.

The chain's CDR3 is CASSDDRLAAFYNEQFF. The CDR3, as DNA: TGTGCCAGCAGCGATGATCGACTAGCGGCCTTTTACAATGAGCAGTTCTTC. This chain joins TRBV7-9 and TRBJ2-1; 9 bases are a match to TRBD2. CDR1 is SEHNR and CDR2 is FQNEAQ in the germline V gene (reference sequence). V lost 5 bases to trimming and J lost 4 bases; unmatched junction nucleotides: 12. The CDR3 spans 17 residues.

The genes are TRBV7-9 and TRBJ2-2; possibly TRBD2 for D (5 bases). Trimming took 5 bases from V and 0 from J, leaving 13 bases between them. The CDR3 sequence is 16 residues long. Germline lookup yields CDR1 SEHNR and CDR2 FQNEAQ (reference sequence). The CDR3 DNA is TGTGCCAGCAGCCCCACGGTCGGGGCGAACACCGGGGAGCTGTTTTTT. Translated, it gives CASSPTVGANTGELFF.

The chain uses TRBV2 and TRBJ2-1; 10 positions match TRBD1. After removal of 7 bases from V and 4 bases from J, the junction contained 4 bases not matched to a gene. Germline CDR1 and CDR2: SNHLY and FYNNEI. The CDR3 is made up of 14 amino acids. The CDR3 coding sequence is TGTGCCAGCAAGCCGGGACAGGGGTACAATGAGCAGTTCTTC. As protein: CASKPGQGYNEQFF.

V and J are TRBV4-1 and TRBJ1-6, with D possibly matching TRBD1 (5 bases). Looked up from germline, CDR1 is MGHRA and CDR2 is YSYEKL. Trimming pared 1 base from V and 5 bases from J, leaving 15 bases between. This CDR3 spans 17 amino acids. This CDR3 is CASSQAVGEWHNSPLHF. The CDR3 coding sequence is TGCGCCAGCAGCCAAGCCGTGGGGGAATGGCATAATTCACCCCTCCACTTT.